One and the same sample provided the 21 T cell receptor beta chains below, sequenced in a study of identical twins. Each CDR3 protein gets one entry after TCRdb re-called the 5' RACE reads with MiXCR. The sample has 1.5 million to 2 million distinct CDR3 sequences; under 35% are singletons. The sequencing input was cord blood. The receptors shown here come from a newborn girl in good health.

On this clonotype itself: At one end, the junction sequence differs from germline, possibly due to a read error. J is TRBJ1-5 and V is TRBV20-1, with D perhaps TRBD1 (6 bases). CDR1 and CDR2 from the germline V gene are DFQATT and SNEGSKA (reference sequence). This CDR3 contains 17 residues. CDR3 residues: CSARGVGTYYSNQPQHF. CDR3 DNA: TGCAGTGCGAGAGGGGTTGGGACATATTATAGCAATCAGCCCCAGCATTTT.

The chain has TRBV20-1 and TRBJ2-7; D is undetermined. Per germline, CDR1 DFQATT and CDR2 SNEGSKA (reference sequence). V was pared by 3 bases and J by 3 bases, with 9 bases between. The CDR3 length is 12 residues. DNA of the CDR3: TGCAGTGCTAGGACGCGAGACTACGAGCAGTACTTC. Translated, it gives CSARTRDYEQYF.

The V gene is TRBV20-1, the J gene TRBJ1-1, with 9 positions matching TRBD1. The V gene's germline CDR1 is DFQATT and CDR2 SNEGSKA (reference sequence). There are 13 residues in the CDR3. CDR3: CSAVIETGGEAFF. CDR3 DNA: TGCAGCGCCGTCATCGAGACAGGGGGTGAAGCTTTCTTT.

V is TRBV11-2 and J is TRBJ2-7; D perhaps matches TRBD1 (6 bases). CDR1 SGHAT and CDR2 FQNNGV come from the germline V gene. The CDR3 has 14 amino acids. Trimming shortened V by 5 bases and J by 3 bases, and 14 bases separated the two germline ends. CDR3 protein: CASSTILTGYEQYF. The CDR3 coding sequence is TGTGCCAGCAGCACTATACTGACAGGCTACGAGCAGTACTTC.

This chain connects TRBV20-1 to TRBJ2-1; no clear D gene. V was clipped by 0 bases and J by 1 base, with 10 bases between them. The CDR3 runs to 15 residues. Germline lookup yields CDR1 DFQATT and CDR2 SNEGSKA (reference sequence). CDR3 in DNA: TGCAGTGCTAGAGATCTTGGGGATTCCTACAATGAGCAGTTCTTC. Translation: CSARDLGDSYNEQFF.

As regards this clonotype: A read error is possible here, since a much larger clone lies one base away. The chain recombines TRBV20-1 with TRBJ2-7, with 9 bases fitting TRBD1. Germline V gene lookup returns CDR1 DFQATT and CDR2 SNEGSKA (reference sequence). CDR3 length: 15 amino acids. The CDR3 coding sequence is TGCAGTGCTAGTATTCAACAGGGGGCCAAAAACATTCAGTGCTTC. It encodes CSASIQQGAKNIQCF.

V is TRBV6-1 and J is TRBJ2-4, with 9 bases aligning to TRBD1. With V trimmed by 8 bases and J by 3 bases, 8 bases remained unmatched. This CDR3 comprises 15 residues. The V gene's germline CDR1 is MNHNS and CDR2 SASEGT. CDR3 coding DNA: TGTGCCAGCGTAAACAGGGGGCCGGTCAAAAACATTCAGTACTTC. It yields the protein CASVNRGPVKNIQYF.

V gene TRBV12-3 or TRBV12-4 combines with J gene TRBJ2-7, with D perhaps TRBD2 (5 bases). The CDR3 sequence is 14 residues long. The V gene lost 5 bases and the J gene lost 4 bases, with 15 bases spanning the gap. The CDR3 is CASSTTRGSYEQYF. The CDR3 DNA reads TGTGCCAGCAGTACCACTAGAGGAAGTTACGAGCAGTACTTC.

The chain employs TRBV20-1 and TRBJ2-1, with a weak D call TRBD1 (7 bases). CDR3 size: 14 residues. The germline gives CDR1 DFQATT, CDR2 SNEGSKA (reference sequence). Trimming stripped 2 bases from V and 6 bases from J, with 14 bases between. CDR3 residues: CSARRRGRSNEQFF. The CDR3 bases are TGCAGTGCTAGACGGAGGGGGCGCAGCAATGAGCAGTTCTTC.

The chain links TRBV20-1 to TRBJ2-3, with TRBD2 matching over 9 bases. The CDR3 is 18 amino acids. Trimming removed 1 base from V and 3 bases from J; junction bases left unmatched: 14. Germline loops: CDR1 DFQATT, CDR2 SNEGSKA (reference sequence). The CDR3 spells CSARGGSGSIVRTDTQYF. As DNA, the CDR3 is TGCAGTGCTAGAGGCGGTAGCGGGAGTATAGTGAGGACAGATACGCAGTATTTT.

The chain joins TRBV5-5 to TRBJ1-2; maybe TRBD1 (5 bases). The CDR3 covers 16 residues. V was trimmed by 4 bases and J by 0 bases, leaving 16 bases between them. The germline V gene encodes CDR1 SGHKS and CDR2 YYEKEE (reference sequence). The CDR3 spells CASSPTVLEANYGYTF. DNA for the CDR3: TGTGCCAGCAGCCCGACAGTTTTGGAGGCTAACTATGGCTACACCTTC.

This clonotype was seen only a few times. The chain has TRBV28 and TRBJ2-7, with no clear D. The V end lost 6 bases, the J end lost 6 bases, and 12 bases lay between the germline ends. CDR3 length equals 12 residues. Germline CDR1 and CDR2: MDHEN and SYDVKM. In nucleotides, the CDR3 is TGTGCCAGCAGGAAAGTGTTGTCCGAGCAGTACTTC. It yields the protein CASRKVLSEQYF.

J is TRBJ1-2 and V is TRBV20-1, with D maybe TRBD1 (5 bases). CDR1 DFQATT and CDR2 SNEGSKA come from the germline V gene (reference sequence). The CDR3 is 14 amino acids. Trimming pared 2 bases from V and 6 bases from J, leaving 16 bases between. Here the CDR3 reads CSARRTPKGDGYTF. CDR3 nucleotide sequence: TGCAGTGCTAGACGGACCCCTAAAGGGGATGGCTACACCTTC.

The CDR3 here is CASRLEAGGFEQYF. DNA for the CDR3: TGTGCCAGTAGGTTAGAAGCGGGAGGTTTCGAGCAGTACTTC. The V call is TRBV19, the J call TRBJ2-7; TRBD2 matches 9 bases. The CDR3 loop spans 14 amino acids. Unmatched junction bases numbered 9, after V lost 6 bases and J lost 6 bases. From germline, CDR1 is LNHDA and CDR2 SQIVND (reference sequence).

This clonotype occurred once. This chain connects TRBV4-2 to TRBJ2-5; TRBD2 matches at 12 bases. The germline V gene encodes CDR1 LGHNA and CDR2 YNFKEQ. With V trimmed by 1 base and J by 6 bases, 6 bases remained unmatched. This CDR3 has 16 residues. CDR3 protein: CASSQGTSGIMKTQYF. For the CDR3, the DNA is TGTGCCAGCAGCCAAGGGACTAGCGGGATCATGAAGACCCAGTACTTC.

The chain is built from TRBV4-2 and TRBJ2-2; D is unclear. In germline, CDR1 is LGHNA, CDR2 YNFKEQ. V was clipped by 0 bases and J by 0 bases, with 8 bases between them. This CDR3 contains 16 residues. CDR3 in amino acids: CASSQDPAANTGELFF. For the CDR3, the DNA is TGTGCCAGCAGCCAAGATCCGGCAGCGAACACCGGGGAGCTGTTTTTT.

This rearrangement joins TRBV12-5 to TRBJ2-1; perhaps TRBD2 as D (6 bases). Trimming took 6 bases from V and 0 from J, leaving 12 bases between them. Germline CDR1 LGHNT, CDR2 FRNRAP. The CDR3 length is 15 residues. CDR3 loop: CASGHSGSSYNEQFF. The CDR3 coding sequence is TGTGCTAGTGGACATAGCGGCAGCTCCTACAATGAGCAGTTCTTC.

Concerning this clonotype: The final CDR3 position lacks the conserved phenylalanine or tryptophan, pointing to a likely read error. V and J are TRBV28 and TRBJ2-1, with D perhaps being TRBD1 or TRBD2 (5 bases each). Germline V CDR1 and CDR2: MDHEN, SYDVKM. V lost 3 bases to trimming and J lost 1 base, with 22 bases between them. The CDR3 length is 19 residues. CDR3 nucleotide sequence: TGTGCCAGCAGTTTTTCCAGGGCGAAATGGGGAGTATCCTACAATGAGCAGTTCTAC. Translated, it gives CASSFSRAKWGVSYNEQFY.

The chain uses TRBV20-1 and TRBJ2-1; 7 bases are shared with TRBD2. Germline V gives CDR1 DFQATT, CDR2 SNEGSKA (reference sequence). This CDR3 is 14 amino acids long. V dropped 5 bases and J dropped 1; count of bases not matched to a gene: 5. The CDR3 coding sequence is TGCAGTGCTCCCGCGGGAGCTTCCTACAATGAGCAGTTCTTC. It codes for CSAPAGASYNEQFF.

The chain joins TRBV29-1 to TRBJ2-3; D ambiguous. Germline V lookup: CDR1 SQVTM, CDR2 ANQGSEA. Between the trimmed V and J ends, which lost 4 bases and 6 bases, there was a span of 11 bases. CDR3 length: 12 amino acids. The CDR3 protein is CSVVPSGDTQYF. In DNA form, the CDR3 reads TGCAGCGTTGTGCCTAGTGGTGATACGCAGTATTTT.

This clonotype was seen more than once but under ten times. The rearrangement uses TRBV27 and TRBJ2-7; no definite D call. V lost 2 bases to trimming and J lost 2 bases, with 13 bases between them. The CDR3 runs 15 residues. Germline CDR1 is MNHEY and CDR2 is SMNVEV (reference sequence). The CDR3 region has the DNA TGTGCCAGCAGTTTAAAGGACGGCTTCACCTACGAGCAGTACTTC. This gives the protein CASSLKDGFTYEQYF.